This record covers a single T cell receptor (beta chain). The antigen remains unidentified. The repertoire was sequenced with immunoSEQ multiplex PCR; TCRdb's copy has only in-frame clones and lacks some. The sample includes some 140,000 clones, 90% seen only once; the top ten take 15% to 20%. This entry is derived from a study of T cell responses to AZD1222 COVID-19 vaccine. Study-level findings and limits: Spike-specific TCR repertoires showed rising breadth and depth after two AZD1222 doses.

The CDR3 is made up of 16 amino acids. CDR1 and CDR2 (germline): LGHNA, YSLEER. Between the trimmed V and J ends, which lost 4 bases and 7 bases, there was a span of 19 bases. Sequenced here: peripheral blood, sampled on day 0 of AZD1222 vaccination. The sequence derives from an adult in good health. The chain recombines TRBV4-3 with TRBJ1-4, with TRBD1 as a possible D gene (6 bases). The CDR3: CASSPQTGPNLEKLFF. The CDR3 DNA reads as TGCGCCAGCAGCCCACAAACAGGGCCGAATCTTGAAAAACTGTTTTTT.